These T cell receptor beta chains were read from a single sample in a study of beta chain features in type 1 diabetes. Sequenced by immunoSEQ multiplex PCR; TCRdb stores in-frame clones only, minus some. The table shows around 690,000 clones, with around 12% occurring only once. The specimen was naive CD4+ T cells from blood. These TCRs come from a man in his thirties or forties with type 1 diabetes. The CDR3 runs from the conserved cysteine through the conserved F or W. The order of the fields is J gene, D gene, clone size, V gene, CDR3 protein, CDR3 DNA. D genes are given only for firm matches. Some rows have no size entry. The others give once, few or many, or a class for an expanded clone.

TRBJ2-5	NA	NA	TRBV20-1	CSARAPSSTYF	TGCAGTGCTAGGGCTCCGTCGTCGACCTACTTC
TRBJ1-2	TRBD1	NA	TRBV5-1	CASSLSGQGAANYGYTF	TGCGCCAGCAGCTTGTCGGGGCAGGGGGCGGCTAACTATGGCTACACCTTC
TRBJ1-2	NA	NA	TRBV9	CASSPGTDNYGYTF	TGTGCCAGCAGCCCCGGGACGGATAACTATGGCTACACCTTC
TRBJ2-1	TRBD2	NA	TRBV2	CATSTSGGHNEQFF	TGTGCCACTTCGACTAGCGGGGGGCACAATGAGCAGTTCTTC
TRBJ2-5	NA	NA	TRBV5-6	CASSAAVDRRTQTQYF	TGTGCCAGCAGCGCTGCGGTGGACAGACGTACCCAGACCCAGTACTTC
TRBJ1-5	NA	few	TRBV5-6	CASTSWSSNQPQHF	TGTGCCAGCACCTCATGGTCTAGCAATCAGCCCCAGCATTTT
TRBJ2-4	NA	few	TRBV27	CASRGNIQYF	TGTGCCTCACGCGGGAACATTCAGTACTTC
TRBJ2-3	TRBD2	NA	TRBV7-8	CASFPYSGGAVDTQYF	TGTGCCAGCTTCCCTTATAGCGGGGGGGCCGTGGATACGCAGTATTTT
TRBJ2-2	TRBD2	NA	TRBV9	CASSVVRTSGGAGELFF	TGTGCCAGCAGCGTAGTGAGGACTAGCGGTGGAGCCGGGGAGCTGTTTTTT
TRBJ1-4	TRBD1	NA	TRBV15	CATSREGQGIEKLFF	TGTGCCACCAGCAGAGAGGGACAGGGGATTGAAAAACTGTTTTTT
TRBJ1-4	NA	few	TRBV30	CAWSEQALGEKLFF	TGTGCCTGGAGTGAACAGGCGCTGGGTGAAAAACTGTTTTTT
TRBJ1-2	TRBD1	NA	TRBV5-1	CASSPGTALGGYTF	TGCGCCAGCAGCCCGGGGACAGCACTCGGGGGCTACACCTTC
TRBJ2-3	TRBD2	few	TRBV5-1	CASSYLTSGGADTQYF	TGCGCCAGCAGCTACCTGACTAGCGGGGGGGCAGATACGCAGTATTTT
TRBJ2-3	TRBD1	few	TRBV25-1	CASSTGQGDTQYF	TGTGCCAGCAGTACGGGACAGGGAGATACGCAGTATTTT
TRBJ2-7	NA	few	TRBV29-1	CSVPIGGTRVYEQYF	TGCAGCGTCCCCATTGGGGGGACTCGCGTCTACGAGCAGTACTTC
TRBJ1-4	NA	few	TRBV7-9	CASSDPTGPNEKLFF	TGTGCCAGCAGCGACCCGACAGGCCCTAATGAAAAACTGTTTTTT
TRBJ2-7	NA	few	TRBV25-1	CASSAPGTSRSEQYF	TGTGCCAGCAGTGCCCCCGGGACTTCTCGGAGCGAGCAGTACTTC